A selection of T cell receptor beta chains follows, all from one sample in a study of T cells in Graves' hyperthyroidism and ophthalmopathy. TCRdb redid the calling of the multiplex PCR reads with MiXCR, one entry per CDR3 protein. The sample carries approximately 740,000 distinct CDR3 sequences, around 15% recorded once. The sample comprised blood. The receptor set was obtained from a woman under 30 with Graves' hyperthyroidism. The conserved cysteine and the conserved F or W are not part of the CDR3 here. Where a row states a size, it is once, few, many or the class of an expanded clone; other rows omit it.

>TRBJ2-1|TRBV27|-
ASSFKGRVSSYNEQF
>TRBJ1-4|TRBV4-1|-
ASTHGTGREKLF
>TRBJ2-1|TRBV7-9|many
ASSPPLAGYYNEQF
>TRBJ2-7|TRBV6-6|few
ASSYPINRDYAYEQY
>TRBJ2-2|TRBV30|many
AWTYTGELF
>TRBJ2-3|TRBV30|-
AWSARTSGPKGTDTQY
>TRBJ2-1|TRBV4-2|many
ASSLPRSEQF
>TRBJ1-2|TRBV4-3|many
ASSLIDRGGSGYT
>TRBJ1-2|TRBV28|few
ASSLDRAPYT
>TRBJ1-5|TRBV7-2|many
ASSLDRARNQPQH
>TRBJ2-5|TRBV7-2|-
ASSLGTSETTQY
>TRBJ1-2|TRBV2|few
ASREDRVNYGYT
>TRBJ1-5|TRBV19|few
ASGGGQPQH
>TRBJ2-1|TRBV19|few
ASSVIPGLGGNEQF
>TRBJ1-1|TRBV7-8|few
ASSFDSYTEAF
>TRBJ2-7|TRBV18|-
ASSPIISGTDLYEQY
>TRBJ1-2|TRBV19|many
ASSIDRGNNYGYT
>TRBJ1-1|TRBV6-6|-
ASSYLSGVGTEAF
>TRBJ2-1|TRBV15|-
ATTRGAVDNDEQF